This TCR beta chain was obtained from a study of blood T cell repertoires in COVID-19. Background on the study: Samples taken during acute and convalescent COVID-19 were collected in the United States, Italy and Spain. Sample material is recorded as cDNA or gDNA derived from T cells, B-cell-depleted T cells, or PBMCs.

This clone was counted only a few times. Per germline, CDR1 GTSNPN and CDR2 SVGIG (reference sequence). Trimming shortened V by 7 bases and J by 8 bases, and 18 bases separated the two germline ends. The CDR3 contains 13 residues. Source study methods: Amplified reference gene primers provided the basis for estimating nucleated cell counts. The protocol was immunoSEQ multiplex PCR, while the TCRdb copy is restricted to in-frame clones and leaves out a portion. V, J and clone size are those of that table, while D and trimming were read from the DNA. The table has roughly 380,000 clones, 70% to 85% seen once.

The chain combines TRBV30 with TRBJ2-1, with D tentatively TRBD2 (5 bases). The receptor was isolated from a human donor with acute or convalescent COVID-19. The donor label of this sample is uncertain. Specimen: peripheral blood. CDR3 amino acids: CASGPKGRDEQFF. The CDR3 DNA reads TGTGCCTCCGGGCCAAAAGGGCGGGATGAGCAGTTCTTC. The variable domain in full, with the rest retrieved from reference TRBV30 and TRBJ2-1, is SQTIHQWPATLVQPVGSPLSLECTVEGTSNPNLYWYRQAAGRGLQLLFYSVGIGQISSEVPQNLSASRPQDRQFILSSKKLLLSDSGFYLCASGPKGRDEQFFGPGTRLTVL.